A selection of T cell receptor beta chains follows, all from one sample in a study of cytomegalovirus exposure and HLA in healthy donors. TCRdb's table, derived via immunoSEQ multiplex PCR, lists solely in-frame clones and lacks some. The sample carries some 170,000 clones, 65% to 80% recorded once. Sequencing was performed on PBMCs. Receptors were obtained from a man in his late teens or twenties in good health and CMV-seropositive. Both conserved end residues are part of each CDR3. D genes are given only for firm matches. Clone size is stated in some rows and not others, as once, few, many or a class when expanded.

abundance,j_gene,d_gene,v_gene,CDR3nt,CDR3aa
.,TRBJ1-4,.,TRBV11-3,TGTGCCAGCACCTTAAACGGACAGTCGAGTGAAAAACTGTTTTTT,CASTLNGQSSEKLFF
.,TRBJ1-1,TRBD1,TRBV6-1,TGTGCCAGCACAGGGGGGAACACTGAAGCTTTCTTT,CASTGGNTEAFF
.,TRBJ2-1,TRBD2,TRBV2,TGTGCCAGCAGTGAAACGCCTCCCCTAGCGGGAGGGCCACATGAGCAGTTCTTC,CASSETPPLAGGPHEQFF
.,TRBJ1-3,TRBD1,TRBV9,TGTGCCAGCGGAAGGACAGGGCCTTCTGGAAACACCATATATTTT,CASGRTGPSGNTIYF
.,TRBJ1-1,TRBD1,TRBV30,TGTGCCTGGCGGCAAGGGACAGCTCGCACTGAAGCTTTCTTT,CAWRQGTARTEAFF
.,TRBJ2-1,.,TRBV7-8,TGTGCCAGCAGCCCATCGGTGGATGAGCAGTTCTTC,CASSPSVDEQFF
few,TRBJ2-1,.,TRBV14,TGTGCCAGCAGCCCTAGACAGTTCTCCTACAATGAGCAGTTCTTC,CASSPRQFSYNEQFF
once,TRBJ2-1,.,TRBV18,TGTGCCAGCTCACCCAGGAACAGGGGAGGCGATCCAAATGAGCAGTTCTTC,CASSPRNRGGDPNEQFF
.,TRBJ1-4,TRBD1,TRBV5-1,TGCGCCAGCAGCCTTAGGCCAGGGGGCAGTGAAAAACTGTTTTTT,CASSLRPGGSEKLFF
.,TRBJ2-2,TRBD2,TRBV5-1,TGCGCCAGCAGCTGGACTAGCGGGAGGTCCGGGGAGCTGTTTTTT,CASSWTSGRSGELFF
once,TRBJ1-2,TRBD1,TRBV15,TGTGCCACCAGCGATCGAGGGACAGGGATCTATGGCTACACCTTC,CATSDRGTGIYGYTF
.,TRBJ1-1,.,TRBV28,TGTGCCAGCAGTCTCCCGGTCAACACTGAAGCTTTCTTT,CASSLPVNTEAFF
.,TRBJ1-4,TRBD1,TRBV6-1,TGTGCCAGCAGCGACAGGGGTCAAAATGAAAAACTGTTTTTT,CASSDRGQNEKLFF
.,TRBJ2-2,.,TRBV5-5,TGTGCCAGCAGCTTAAGCAACGGGGAGCTGTTTTTT,CASSLSNGELFF
few,TRBJ1-2,.,TRBV6-1,TGTGCCAGCAGTGTCCGGGACAACAACTATGGCTACACCTTC,CASSVRDNNYGYTF
.,TRBJ1-5,TRBD1,TRBV28,TGTGCCAGCAGACCTCTTTTCCGGGACAGGGGTAATCAGCCCCAGCATTTT,CASRPLFRDRGNQPQHF
.,TRBJ1-2,.,TRBV30,TGTGCCTGGGCGAGCGTAGGGGGAAAGCATGGCTACACCTTC,CAWASVGGKHGYTF
.,TRBJ1-2,TRBD1,TRBV28,TGTGCCAGCAGTTGGGGACAGGGGGATGGCTACACCTTC,CASSWGQGDGYTF
.,TRBJ2-3,.,TRBV5-1,TGCGCCAGCAGCTTGAGGGGTATGAACACAGATACGCAGTATTTT,CASSLRGMNTDTQYF
few,TRBJ1-2,TRBD1,TRBV5-4,TGTGCCAGCAGCTGGACAGGGTTAGGCTACACCTTC,CASSWTGLGYTF
.,TRBJ1-3,.,TRBV30,TGTGCCTGGGGCGGCCTGGGAAACACCATATATTTT,CAWGGLGNTIYF
.,TRBJ1-6,TRBD1,TRBV28,TGTGCCAGCACTCCGGGACAGGGAGGGTTGCCACCCCTCCACTTT,CASTPGQGGLPPLHF
once,TRBJ1-1,.,TRBV7-6,TGTGCCAGCAGCTTATTCGGGGGCACTGAAGCTTTCTTT,CASSLFGGTEAFF
.,TRBJ2-5,.,TRBV7-9,TGTGCCAGCAGCTTGGGGACTCTCGGGGAGACCCAGTACTTC,CASSLGTLGETQYF
.,TRBJ2-2,.,TRBV11-3,TGTGCCAGCAGCTCCCGAGGAGGGCGGGACGCCGCGAACACCGGGGAGCTGTTTTTT,CASSSRGGRDAANTGELFF
.,TRBJ1-6,.,TRBV6-1,TGTGCCAGCAAGCCTGATAGCTCCTATAATTCACCCCTCCACTTT,CASKPDSSYNSPLHF
.,TRBJ1-3,.,TRBV7-9,TGTGCCAGCAGCTCTAGCTACCCGGGAAACACCATATATTTT,CASSSSYPGNTIYF
few,TRBJ2-1,TRBD2,TRBV4-2,TGTGCCAGCAGCCAAGATCGGGCTAGCGGGAGCCTCTCCTACAATGAGCAGTTCTTC,CASSQDRASGSLSYNEQFF